This T cell receptor beta chain was documented in a study of post-analysis software for immune sequencing data. Study-wide background: Recorded subtypes: relapsing-remitting, secondary progressive, progressive-relapsing; some patients unannotated.

The CDR3 consists of 13 residues. CDR1 and CDR2 from the germline V gene are MNHEY and SVGAGI. V shed 9 bases, J shed 0 bases, and the junction held 4 bases outside the gene matches. As for this clonotype: Antigen unknown.

Prepared libraries of TCR beta cDNA carried unique molecular identifiers. MiXCR, applied by TCRdb to the PCR reads, yields one record per CDR3 protein. Among almost 700,000 distinct CDR3 sequences listed, 55% to 60% were seen once. Study outcomes and limitations: There were a few TRBV segments more frequent in patients than controls, and TRBV5-6, TRBV5-1 and TRBV20-1 were among them. Controls showed significantly higher normalized Chao1 diversity than did multiple sclerosis patients. By F measure, strong co-clustering occurred among samples prepared in the same batch.

The TCR sequence derives from a girl aged 2 to 10 with multiple sclerosis. The rearrangement joins TRBV6-5 to TRBJ1-2, with 7 bases aligning to TRBD1. Source material: blood. Written as DNA, the CDR3 is TGTGCCAGTAAGGGGGCCACTAACTATGGCTACACCTTC. As protein: CASKGATNYGYTF.